The 15 T cell receptor beta chains given below trace back to one sample, sequenced in a study of HIV-infected patients and healthy controls. A single record per CDR3 protein comes from TCRdb applying MiXCR to the 5' RACE reads. In the table there are around 18,000 distinct CDR3 sequences, roughly 17% of which are singletons. Sequenced: CD8+ T cells from blood. These receptors all stem from a human donor in good health.

About this clonotype itself: A clone one base away is much larger, so this may be a read error. This rearrangement joins TRBV6-5 to TRBJ1-1, with D unresolved. Germline loops: CDR1 MNHEY, CDR2 SVGAGI. The CDR3 sequence is 14 residues long. The CDR3, as DNA: TGTGCCAGCTGTTACAAACTGCCGAACACTGAAGCTTTCTTT. Translation gives CASCYKLPNTEAFF.

The chain joins TRBV3-1 to TRBJ2-1; D might be TRBD1 (5 bases). Between the trimmed V and J ends, which lost 1 base and 0 bases, there was a span of 7 bases. Per germline, CDR1 LGHDT and CDR2 YNNKEL (reference sequence). This CDR3 is built from 15 residues. The CDR3 protein is CASSQGQSSYNEQFF. DNA of the CDR3: TGTGCCAGCAGCCAAGGACAGAGCTCCTACAATGAGCAGTTCTTC.

Many counts were recorded for this clonotype. The CDR3 spells CASSVDDSQETQYF. DNA of the CDR3: TGTGCCAGCAGCGTAGATGACAGCCAAGAGACCCAGTACTTC. The chain couples TRBV9 to TRBJ2-5, with D possibly being TRBD1 (5 bases). Germline CDR1 SGDLS, CDR2 YYNGEE. Trimming cost V 0 bases and J 1 base, with 7 bases left between them. The CDR3 consists of 14 residues.

The chain is built from TRBV11-2 and TRBJ2-5; 10 positions agree with TRBD1. The CDR3 has 14 amino acids. CDR1 is SGHAT and CDR2 is FQNNGV in the germline V gene. J lost 7 bases, V lost 5 bases, and 7 bases had no gene match. The CDR3 spells CASSPGTGVATQYF. The CDR3 DNA sequence: TGTGCCAGCAGCCCCGGGACAGGGGTTGCGACCCAGTACTTC.

This clonotype was seen at least ten times. The gene calls are TRBV9 and TRBJ2-5; no clear D. With 1 base removed from V and 5 bases from J, the gap between germline ends came to 9 bases. Per the germline V gene, CDR1 is SGDLS and CDR2 is YYNGEE. This CDR3 comprises 13 residues. CDR3 DNA sequence: TGTGCCAGCAGCGTACTGGGATCGGAGACCCAGTACTTC. This sequence encodes CASSVLGSETQYF.

In this sample, this clonotype turned up many times. The rearrangement uses TRBV2 and TRBJ2-7; no reliable D call. Germline V gene lookup returns CDR1 SNHLY and CDR2 FYNNEI. The CDR3 contains 10 residues. Trimming shortened V by 8 bases and J by 4 bases, and 6 bases separated the two germline ends. In DNA form, the CDR3 reads TGTGCCAGCGGATATTACGAGCAGTACTTC. Translation gives CASGYYEQYF.

Only a few counts were recorded for this clonotype. The rearrangement joins TRBV20-1 to TRBJ2-1, with D maybe TRBD2 (5 bases). V was trimmed by 3 bases and J by 0 bases, leaving 12 bases between them. The CDR3 spans 15 residues. From germline, CDR1 is DFQATT and CDR2 SNEGSKA (reference sequence). The chain's CDR3 is CSASPGTSSYNEQFF. The CDR3 nucleotides are TGCAGTGCTAGTCCGGGAACGAGCTCCTACAATGAGCAGTTCTTC.

This clonotype was picked up many times. V usage is TRBV29-1 and J usage is TRBJ2-3, with D possibly being TRBD2 (6 bases). Germline V CDR1 and CDR2: SQVTM, ANQGSEA. The CDR3 has 15 residues. The ends were cut back, 7 bases at V and 2 bases at J, with 19 bases in the middle. CDR3 in amino acids: CSASGLPGPTDTQYF. The CDR3 nucleotides are TGCAGCGCTTCGGGACTCCCGGGGCCCACAGATACGCAGTATTTT.

V gene TRBV20-1 combines with J gene TRBJ2-7; tentative D call: TRBD2 (5 bases). This CDR3 contains 14 residues. The germline V gene encodes CDR1 DFQATT and CDR2 SNEGSKA (reference sequence). V was trimmed by 3 bases and J by 5 bases, leaving 17 bases between them. CDR3 coding DNA: TGCAGTGCTAGTGGGTTAGAGGGATCCAACGAGCAGTACTTC. Translating gives CSASGLEGSNEQYF.

This clonotype was counted only a few times. The chain is built from TRBV7-9 and TRBJ2-4, with TRBD2 as a possible D gene (6 bases). The ends were cut back, 5 bases at V and 6 bases at J, with 14 bases in the middle. CDR1 SEHNR and CDR2 FQNEAQ come from the germline V gene (reference sequence). The CDR3 spans 14 residues. CDR3 residues: CASSPTSSLNIQYF. The CDR3 DNA follows: TGTGCCAGCAGCCCCACTAGCTCATTAAACATTCAGTACTTC.

This clonotype ranks as medium-sized. The J gene is TRBJ1-2, the V gene TRBV7-9; D might be TRBD1 (6 bases). There are 14 residues in the CDR3. Germline V CDR1 and CDR2: SEHNR, FQNEAQ (reference sequence). The ends were cut back, 3 bases at V and 3 bases at J, with 11 bases in the middle. In DNA form, the CDR3 reads TGTGCCAGCAGCTTTCTTTCAGGGGACTATGGCTACACCTTC. Amino acids: CASSFLSGDYGYTF. Variable domain in full (rest from reference TRBV7-9 and TRBJ1-2): DTGVSQNPRHKITKRGQNVTFRCDPISEHNRLYWYRQTLGQGPEFLTYFQNEAQLEKSRLLSDRFSAERPKGSFSTLEIQRTEQGDSAMYLCASSFLSGDYGYTFGSGTRLTVV.

This clonotype was seen at least ten times. The chain uses TRBV20-1 and TRBJ2-5; D might be TRBD1 or TRBD2, each matching 6 bases. The CDR3 is 19 amino acids. V lost 3 bases, J lost 2 bases, and 28 bases lay in between. Per the germline V gene, CDR1 is DFQATT and CDR2 is SNEGSKA (reference sequence). The CDR3 DNA follows: TGCAGTGCTAGGGACCCGGGGGCAAGGGCCCTCGTCGTGCAAGAGACCCAGTACTTC. Protein product: CSARDPGARALVVQETQYF.

This clonotype was counted ten times or more. The chain has TRBV20-1 and TRBJ2-7, with no clear D. V was shortened by 1 base and J by 4 bases, with 8 bases between the two germline ends. CDR1 is DFQATT and CDR2 is SNEGSKA in the germline V gene (reference sequence). This CDR3 region has 12 residues. The DNA of the CDR3 is TGCAGTGCTAGAGTAGTGGAGTACGAGCAGTACTTC. Translating gives CSARVVEYEQYF.

This clonotype was recorded many times. The chain is built from TRBV29-1 and TRBJ2-7; D perhaps matches TRBD2 (6 bases). Germline lookup yields CDR1 SQVTM and CDR2 ANQGSEA. V lost 4 bases, J lost 2 bases, and 12 bases lay in between. CDR3 size: 13 residues. The CDR3 spells CSVVSGEPYEQYF. CDR3 sequence (DNA): TGCAGCGTTGTTTCGGGGGAACCCTACGAGCAGTACTTC.

The chain employs TRBV27 and TRBJ2-7; 9 positions agree with TRBD1. Per germline, CDR1 MNHEY and CDR2 SMNVEV (reference sequence). This CDR3 region has 14 residues. The J segment lost 2 bases and the V segment lost 4 bases, leaving 3 bases of the junction unmatched. CDR3 residues: CASSYTGGPYEQYF. CDR3 coding DNA: TGTGCCAGCAGTTACACAGGGGGCCCCTACGAGCAGTACTTC.